This entry lists 6 T cell receptor beta chains sequenced from one sample in a study of radiotherapy plus CTLA-4 blockade in lung cancer. Sequencing used immunoSEQ multiplex PCR; TCRdb keeps in-frame clones, though not all of them. Of tens of thousands of clones listed, approximately 84% are singletons. This specimen was peripheral blood, taken from a patient treated with radiotherapy plus ipilimumab. The source is a human donor with non-small cell lung cancer whose response to radiotherapy plus ipilimumab could not be evaluated.

The chain combines TRBV15 with TRBJ1-2, with D hard to call. CDR1 and CDR2 (germline): LNHNV, YYDKDF (reference sequence). With 1 base removed from V and 8 bases from J, the gap between germline ends came to 11 bases. CDR3 length equals 13 residues. CDR3 region: CATSRGGGSGYTF. The CDR3 DNA reads TGTGCCACCAGCAGAGGAGGCGGTTCCGGCTACACCTTC. The full variable domain, completed using reference TRBV15 and TRBJ1-2, is DAMVIQNPRYQVTQFGKPVTLSCSQTLNHNVMYWYQQKSSQAPKLLFHYYDKDFNNEADTPDNFQSRRPNTSFCFLDIRSPGLGDTAMYLCATSRGGGSGYTFGSGTRLTVV.

CDR3 protein: CASRRAGATSNQPQHF. CDR3 bases: TGTGCCAGTAGACGAGCAGGGGCGACTAGCAATCAGCCCCAGCATTTT. The chain recombines TRBV19 with TRBJ1-5; D might be TRBD1 (6 bases). The CDR3 spans 16 residues. Germline CDR1 and CDR2: LNHDA and SQIVND (reference sequence). V was shortened by 6 bases and J by 0 bases, with 15 bases between the two germline ends.

This chain links TRBV7-2 with TRBJ1-3; no definite D call. The germline V gene has CDR1 SGHTA and CDR2 FQGNSA. The CDR3 has 16 amino acids. Between the trimmed V and J ends, which lost 0 bases and 0 bases, there was a span of 9 bases. CDR3 sequence reads: CASSLAQVSSGNTIYF. CDR3 bases: TGTGCCAGCAGCTTAGCGCAGGTCAGCTCTGGAAACACCATATATTTT.

This chain joins TRBV19 and TRBJ1-5; D is perhaps TRBD1 (6 bases). Trimming pared 9 bases from V and 2 bases from J, leaving 14 bases between. CDR3 size: 14 residues. Germline values: CDR1 LNHDA, CDR2 SQIVND (reference sequence). The CDR3 is CASTGIEGNQPQHF. The DNA of the CDR3 is TGTGCCAGCACAGGGATCGAAGGCAATCAGCCCCAGCATTTT.

The V call is TRBV18, the J call TRBJ2-5; D uncertain. The CDR3 covers 13 residues. CDR1 is KGHSH and CDR2 is LQKENI in the germline V gene. The ends were cut back, 3 bases at V and 3 bases at J, with 8 bases in the middle. CDR3 region: CASSPYREETQYF. The CDR3 nucleotides are TGTGCCAGCTCACCCTACCGAGAAGAGACCCAGTACTTC.

The J gene is TRBJ1-1, the V gene TRBV4-3; D unresolved. This CDR3 spans 13 amino acids. Between the trimmed V and J ends, which lost 4 bases and 4 bases, there was a span of 10 bases. Germline V gene sequence: CDR1 LGHNA, CDR2 YSLEER. CDR3 protein: CASSPGMGTEAFF. DNA for the CDR3: TGCGCCAGCAGCCCGGGGATGGGCACTGAAGCTTTCTTT.